The subject of this entry is one TCR beta chain. The junction departs from the called germline gene at one end, perhaps through a read error. Original handling: Reference gene primer amplification gave nucleated cell count estimates. Clones were read by immunoSEQ multiplex PCR, and TCRdb kept only the in-frame ones, dropping some. V, J and clone size are those of that table, while D and trimming were read from the DNA. The repertoire has 160,000 or so clones, roughly 82% of them found once; the top ten carry over 7.5%. This sample stems from a study of blood T cell repertoires in COVID-19. On the study more broadly: Samples taken during acute and convalescent COVID-19 were collected in the United States, Italy and Spain. PBMCs, B-cell-depleted T cells, or T cells were the source of the cDNA or gDNA that made up the material.

The CDR3 consists of 16 residues. CDR1 and CDR2 (germline): SGDLS, YYNGEE. The sequence was collected from a woman aged 65 to 85 with acute or convalescent COVID-19. The gene calls are TRBV9 and TRBJ1-6; tentative D call: TRBD1 (6 bases). Material for sequencing was peripheral blood. The CDR3: CARRVGGAGAGSPLHF. Here the CDR3 DNA reads TGCGCCCGCCGCGTCGGGGGGGCGGGGGCCGGTTCACCCCTCCACTTT. The full variable domain, with the rest looked up from reference TRBV9 and TRBJ1-6, is DSGVTQTPKHLITATGQRVTLRCSPRSGDLSVYWYQQSLDQGLQFLIQYYNGEERAKGNILERFSAQQFPDLHSELNLSSLELGDSALYFCARRVGGAGAGSPLHFGNGTRLTVT.